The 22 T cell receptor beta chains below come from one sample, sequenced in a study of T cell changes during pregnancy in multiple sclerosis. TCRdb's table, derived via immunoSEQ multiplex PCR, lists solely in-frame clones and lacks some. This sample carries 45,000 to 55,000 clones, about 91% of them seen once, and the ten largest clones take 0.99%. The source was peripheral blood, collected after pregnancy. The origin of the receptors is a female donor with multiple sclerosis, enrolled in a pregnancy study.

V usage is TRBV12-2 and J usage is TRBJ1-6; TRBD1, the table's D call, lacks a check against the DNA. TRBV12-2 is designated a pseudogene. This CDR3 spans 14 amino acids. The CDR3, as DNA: TGTGCAAGTCGCGGACAGGGCCGAAATTCACCCCTCCACTTT. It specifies CASRGQGRNSPLHF.

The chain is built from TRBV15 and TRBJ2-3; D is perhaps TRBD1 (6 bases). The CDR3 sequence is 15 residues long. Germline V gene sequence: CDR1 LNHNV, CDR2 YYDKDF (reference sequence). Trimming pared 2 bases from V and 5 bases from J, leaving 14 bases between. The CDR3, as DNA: TGTGCCACCAGCAGACCCCAGGGGACCGTAGATACGCAGTATTTT. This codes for CATSRPQGTVDTQYF.

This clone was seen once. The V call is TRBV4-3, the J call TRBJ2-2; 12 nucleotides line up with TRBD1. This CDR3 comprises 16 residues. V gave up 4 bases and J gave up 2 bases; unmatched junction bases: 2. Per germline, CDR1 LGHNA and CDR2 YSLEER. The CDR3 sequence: CASSRGQGANTGELFF. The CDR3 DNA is TGCGCCAGCAGCCGGGGACAGGGGGCCAACACCGGGGAGCTGTTTTTT.

The CDR3 protein is CASSRTADNSPLHF. The CDR3 coding sequence is TGTGCCAGCAGTAGGACAGCCGATAATTCACCCCTCCACTTT. V usage is TRBV27 and J usage is TRBJ1-6, with a possible D match to TRBD1 (6 bases). V was clipped by 5 bases and J by 5 bases, with 10 bases between them. Germline V gene sequence: CDR1 MNHEY, CDR2 SMNVEV (reference sequence). The CDR3 length is 14 residues.

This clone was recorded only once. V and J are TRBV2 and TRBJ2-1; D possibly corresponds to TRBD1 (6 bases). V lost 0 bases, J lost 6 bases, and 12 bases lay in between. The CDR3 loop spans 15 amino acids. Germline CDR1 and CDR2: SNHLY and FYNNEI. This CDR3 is CASSEAGPTGNEQFF. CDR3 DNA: TGTGCCAGCAGTGAAGCGGGACCGACAGGCAATGAGCAGTTCTTC. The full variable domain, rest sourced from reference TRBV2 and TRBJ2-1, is EPEVTQTPSHQVTQMGQEVILRCVPISNHLYFYWYRQILGQKVEFLVSFYNNEISEKSEIFDDQFSVERPDGSNFTLKIRSTKLEDSAMYFCASSEAGPTGNEQFFGPGTRLTVL.

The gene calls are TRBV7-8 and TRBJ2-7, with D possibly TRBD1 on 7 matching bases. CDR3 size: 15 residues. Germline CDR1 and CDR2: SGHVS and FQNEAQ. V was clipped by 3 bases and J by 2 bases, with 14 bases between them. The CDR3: CASSFIPGGTYEQYF. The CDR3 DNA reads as TGTGCCAGCAGCTTTATCCCAGGGGGGACCTACGAGCAGTACTTC.

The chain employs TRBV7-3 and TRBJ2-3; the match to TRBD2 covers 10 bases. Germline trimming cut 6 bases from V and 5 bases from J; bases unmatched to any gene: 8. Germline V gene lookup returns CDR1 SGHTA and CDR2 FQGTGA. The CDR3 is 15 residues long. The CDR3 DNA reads TGTGCCAGCAGTCTAGCGGGGGCCCTCGGAGATACGCAGTATTTT. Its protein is CASSLAGALGDTQYF.

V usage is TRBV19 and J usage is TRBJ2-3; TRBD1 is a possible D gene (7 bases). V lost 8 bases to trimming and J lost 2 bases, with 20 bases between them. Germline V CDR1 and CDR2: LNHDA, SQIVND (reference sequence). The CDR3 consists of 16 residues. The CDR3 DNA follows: TGTGCCAGTCGATTCCAGGGGGGCGCTAACACAGATACGCAGTATTTT. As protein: CASRFQGGANTDTQYF.

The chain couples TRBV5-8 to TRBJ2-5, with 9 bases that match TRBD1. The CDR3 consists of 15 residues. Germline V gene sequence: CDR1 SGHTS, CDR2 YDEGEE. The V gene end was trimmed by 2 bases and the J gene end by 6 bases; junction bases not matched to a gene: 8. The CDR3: CASSFGDRVLKTQYF. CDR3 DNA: TGTGCCAGCAGCTTTGGGGACAGGGTCCTTAAGACCCAGTACTTC.

The CDR3 loop reads CASSATGQGGEAFF. CDR3 coding DNA: TGTGCCAGCAGCGCAACCGGACAGGGTGGGGAGGCTTTCTTT. The chain employs TRBV9 and TRBJ1-1; 8 nucleotides align to TRBD1. The CDR3 contains 14 residues. V shed 3 bases and J 11 bases; nucleotides not matched to a gene: 12. Germline lookup yields CDR1 SGDLS and CDR2 YYNGEE.

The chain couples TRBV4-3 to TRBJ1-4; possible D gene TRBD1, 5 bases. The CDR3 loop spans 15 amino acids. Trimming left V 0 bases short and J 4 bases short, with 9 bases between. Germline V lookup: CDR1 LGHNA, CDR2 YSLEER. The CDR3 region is CASSQEGGNNEKLFF. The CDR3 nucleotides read TGCGCCAGCAGCCAAGAGGGGGGGAATAATGAAAAACTGTTTTTT.

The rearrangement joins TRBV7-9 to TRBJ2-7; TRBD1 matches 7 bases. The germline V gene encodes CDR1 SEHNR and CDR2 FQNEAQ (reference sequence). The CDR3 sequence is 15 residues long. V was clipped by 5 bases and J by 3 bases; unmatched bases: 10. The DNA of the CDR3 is TGTGCCAGCAGCCATGGGACAGTACGTAACTACGAGCAGTACTTC. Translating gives CASSHGTVRNYEQYF.

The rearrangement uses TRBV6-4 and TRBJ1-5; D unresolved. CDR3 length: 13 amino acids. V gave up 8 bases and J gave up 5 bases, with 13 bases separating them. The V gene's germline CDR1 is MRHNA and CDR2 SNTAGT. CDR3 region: CASGQTRDQPQHF. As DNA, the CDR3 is TGTGCCAGCGGGCAGACGAGGGATCAGCCCCAGCATTTT.

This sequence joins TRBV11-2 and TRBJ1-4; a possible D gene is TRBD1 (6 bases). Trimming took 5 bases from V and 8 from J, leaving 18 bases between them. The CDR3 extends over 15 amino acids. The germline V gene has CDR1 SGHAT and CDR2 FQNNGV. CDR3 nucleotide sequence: TGTGCCAGCAGCGCAGTTACAGGGAGTGGCGAAAAACTGTTTTTT. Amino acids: CASSAVTGSGEKLFF. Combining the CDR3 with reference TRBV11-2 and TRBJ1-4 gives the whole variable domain EAGVAQSPRYKIIEKRQSVAFWCNPISGHATLYWYQQILGQGPKLLIQFQNNGVVDDSQLPKDRFSAERLKGVDSTLKIQPAKLEDSAVYLCASSAVTGSGEKLFFGSGTQLSVL.

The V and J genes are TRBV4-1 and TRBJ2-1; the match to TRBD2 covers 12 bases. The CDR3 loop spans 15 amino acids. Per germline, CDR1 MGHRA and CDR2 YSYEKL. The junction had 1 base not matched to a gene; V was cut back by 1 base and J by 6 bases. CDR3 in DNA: TGCGCCAGCAGCCAAGCTAGCGGGGGGGCCAATGAGCAGTTCTTC. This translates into CASSQASGGANEQFF.

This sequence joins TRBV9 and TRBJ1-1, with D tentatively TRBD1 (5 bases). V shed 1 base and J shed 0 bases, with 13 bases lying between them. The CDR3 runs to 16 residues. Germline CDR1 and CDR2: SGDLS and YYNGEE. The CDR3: CASSVFEKGVNTEAFF. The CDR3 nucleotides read TGTGCCAGCAGCGTATTCGAAAAAGGGGTGAACACTGAAGCTTTCTTT.

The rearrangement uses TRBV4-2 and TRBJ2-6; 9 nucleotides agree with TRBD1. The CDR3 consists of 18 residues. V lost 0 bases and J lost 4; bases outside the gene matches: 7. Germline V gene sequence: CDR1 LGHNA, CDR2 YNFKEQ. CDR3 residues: CASSQEGTGSVGANVLTF. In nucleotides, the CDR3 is TGTGCCAGCAGCCAAGAGGGGACAGGGAGCGTCGGGGCCAACGTCCTGACTTTC.

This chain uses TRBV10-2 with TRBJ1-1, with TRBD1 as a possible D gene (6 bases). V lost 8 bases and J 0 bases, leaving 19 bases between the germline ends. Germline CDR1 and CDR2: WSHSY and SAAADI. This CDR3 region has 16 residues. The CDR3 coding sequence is TGCGCCAGCGCGGACGTTGGGGACATTCTGAACACTGAAGCTTTCTTT. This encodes CASADVGDILNTEAFF.

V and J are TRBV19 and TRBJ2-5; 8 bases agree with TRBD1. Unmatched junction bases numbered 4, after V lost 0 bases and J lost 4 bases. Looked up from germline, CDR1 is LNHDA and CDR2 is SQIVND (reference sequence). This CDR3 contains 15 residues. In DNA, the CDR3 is TGTGCCAGTAGTATAGATCAGGGGGCAAGAGAGACCCAGTACTTC. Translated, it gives CASSIDQGARETQYF.

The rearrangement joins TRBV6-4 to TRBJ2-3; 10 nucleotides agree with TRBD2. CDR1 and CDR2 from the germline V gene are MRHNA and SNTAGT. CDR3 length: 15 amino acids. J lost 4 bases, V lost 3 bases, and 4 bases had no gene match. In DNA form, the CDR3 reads TGTGCCAGCAGTGAACAAGCGGGGGGGCCAGATACGCAGTATTTT. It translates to CASSEQAGGPDTQYF.

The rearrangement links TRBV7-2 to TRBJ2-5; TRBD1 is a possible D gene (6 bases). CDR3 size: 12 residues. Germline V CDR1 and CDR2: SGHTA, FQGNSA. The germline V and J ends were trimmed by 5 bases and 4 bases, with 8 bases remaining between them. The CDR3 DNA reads TGTGCCAGCAGCATCAGGGGAGAGACCCAGTACTTC. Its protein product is CASSIRGETQYF.

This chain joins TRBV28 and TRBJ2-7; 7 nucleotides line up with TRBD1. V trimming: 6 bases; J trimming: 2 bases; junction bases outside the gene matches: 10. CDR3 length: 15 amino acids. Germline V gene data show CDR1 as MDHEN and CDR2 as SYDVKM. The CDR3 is CASRGGQVNPYEQYF. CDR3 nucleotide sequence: TGTGCCAGCAGGGGTGGACAGGTTAACCCCTACGAGCAGTACTTC.